Shown below are 26 T cell receptor beta chains from a single sample sequenced in a study of blood T cell repertoires in COVID-19. Profiling relied on immunoSEQ multiplex PCR, and the TCRdb table lists in-frame clones only, not all of them. This sample has fewer than 7,500 clones, with roughly 90% found just once. The specimen sequenced was peripheral blood. All receptors derive from a human donor with active COVID-19. The donor label of this sample is uncertain.

The chain couples TRBV9 to TRBJ1-2; 9 bases map to TRBD1. Germline CDR1 and CDR2: SGDLS and YYNGEE. The CDR3 covers 17 residues. V shed 2 bases, J shed 5 bases, and the junction held 13 bases outside the gene matches. This chain's CDR3 is CASSVSSVPGQGYGYTF. The CDR3 DNA is TGTGCCAGCAGCGTTAGCTCTGTCCCGGGACAGGGATATGGCTACACCTTC.

The chain uses TRBV5-6 and TRBJ1-5; D is undetermined. CDR3 length: 13 amino acids. Trimming removed 7 bases at V and 5 bases at J, with 13 bases between. CDR1 is SGHDT and CDR2 is YYEEEE in the germline V gene. The CDR3 coding sequence is TGTGCCAGCGCCCCAAACCCGGATCAGCCCCAGCATTTT. Residues: CASAPNPDQPQHF.

This clone was picked up a small number of times. J is TRBJ2-2 and V is TRBV19; 12 bases are shared with TRBD2. CDR3 length: 17 amino acids. V was clipped by 5 bases and J by 2 bases; unmatched bases: 6. Germline CDR1 and CDR2: LNHDA and SQIVND (reference sequence). CDR3 nucleotides: TGTGCCAGTAGTCTCTCTAGCGGGGGGGTAAACACCGGGGAGCTGTTTTTT. Protein product: CASSLSSGGVNTGELFF. The whole variable domain, filled in from reference TRBV19 and TRBJ2-2, reads DGGITQSPKYLFRKEGQNVTLSCEQNLNHDAMYWYRQDPGQGLRLIYYSQIVNDFQKGDIAEGYSVSREKKESFPLTVTSAQKNPTAFYLCASSLSSGGVNTGELFFGEGSRLTVL.

This chain links TRBV9 with TRBJ2-7; 8 bases match TRBD1. Germline CDR1 and CDR2: SGDLS and YYNGEE. After removal of 2 bases from V and 7 bases from J, the junction contained 14 bases not matched to a gene. The CDR3 runs to 16 residues. The CDR3 sequence is CASSVGRTGWFSEQYF. The CDR3, as DNA: TGTGCCAGCAGCGTGGGACGGACAGGGTGGTTTTCGGAGCAGTACTTC.

The J gene is TRBJ2-5, the V gene TRBV5-1; D unclear. Germline CDR1 reads SGHRS; CDR2 reads YFSETQ. V shed 4 bases and J shed 2 bases, with 9 bases lying between them. The CDR3 length is 13 residues. In nucleotides, the CDR3 is TGCGCCAGCAGCCCGGTGTCACAAGAGACCCAGTACTTC. This gives the protein CASSPVSQETQYF. Looking up the rest from reference TRBV5-1 and TRBJ2-5 gives the full variable domain: KAGVTQTPRYLIKTRGQQVTLSCSPISGHRSVSWYQQTPGQGLQFLFEYFSETQRNKGNFPGRFSGRQFSNSRSEMNVSTLELGDSALYLCASSPVSQETQYFGPGTRLLVL.

The chain carries TRBV7-9 and TRBJ1-1, with TRBD1 as a possible D gene (6 bases). The CDR3 has 16 amino acids. Germline CDR1 reads SEHNR; CDR2 reads FQNEAQ (reference sequence). The germline V and J ends were trimmed by 2 bases and 4 bases, with 17 bases remaining between them. The CDR3 sequence: CASSLPGTPLGTEAFF. The CDR3 bases are TGTGCCAGCAGCTTACCTGGGACACCTCTCGGCACTGAAGCTTTCTTT.

This clone was recorded only once. The chain couples TRBV5-6 to TRBJ2-1; 15 bases line up with TRBD2. V dropped 4 bases and J dropped 5; count of bases not matched to a gene: 7. The CDR3 is 17 amino acids. Germline-derived CDR1 and CDR2 are SGHDT and YYEEEE. CDR3 sequence reads: CASSQGLAGGTNNEQFF. The CDR3 DNA is TGTGCCAGCAGCCAGGGACTAGCGGGAGGCACTAACAATGAGCAGTTCTTC.

This sequence joins TRBV7-9 and TRBJ2-7; tentative D call: TRBD2 (6 bases). The V end lost 5 bases, the J end lost 2 bases, and 13 bases lay between the germline ends. This CDR3 has 14 residues. Germline V gives CDR1 SEHNR, CDR2 FQNEAQ (reference sequence). CDR3 loop: CASSPPGVPYEQYF. The CDR3 coding sequence is TGTGCCAGCAGCCCCCCGGGGGTCCCCTACGAGCAGTACTTC.

The chain joins TRBV3-1 (or the pseudogene TRBV3-2) to TRBJ2-2; perhaps TRBD2 as D (6 bases). V shed 1 base and J shed 0 bases, with 9 bases lying between them. Germline CDR1 LGHDT, CDR2 YNNKEL (reference sequence). CDR3 length: 16 residues. CDR3 sequence: CASSQAGLPNTGELFF. DNA for the CDR3: TGTGCCAGCAGCCAAGCGGGACTCCCGAACACCGGGGAGCTGTTTTTT.

CDR3 residues: CASSPSQGVEQYF. For the CDR3, the DNA is TGTGCCAGCTCACCAAGTCAGGGGGTCGAGCAGTACTTC. V is TRBV18 and J is TRBJ2-7; 7 positions match TRBD1. This CDR3 is 13 amino acids long. Germline CDR1 and CDR2: KGHSH and LQKENI. Unmatched junction bases numbered 4, after V lost 2 bases and J lost 6 bases.

The V and J genes are TRBV7-9 and TRBJ2-3; 8 bases match TRBD2. Germline V lookup: CDR1 SEHNR, CDR2 FQNEAQ (reference sequence). The CDR3 has 16 residues. V was pared by 1 base and J by 0 bases, with 3 bases of the junction left unmatched. The CDR3 coding sequence is TGTGCCAGCAGCTTAGGGCGGGGGGCTAGCACAGATACGCAGTATTTT. This gives the protein CASSLGRGASTDTQYF.

This chain uses TRBV19 with TRBJ1-5, with TRBD1 matching 8 bases. Germline assignment: CDR1 LNHDA and CDR2 SQIVND (reference sequence). With 7 bases clipped from V and 6 bases from J, the junction kept 5 bases outside the gene matches. The CDR3 runs 13 residues. CDR3 residues: CASNYRGGQPQHF. In DNA form, the CDR3 reads TGTGCCAGTAATTACAGGGGGGGTCAGCCCCAGCATTTT. The whole variable domain, filled in from reference TRBV19 and TRBJ1-5, reads DGGITQSPKYLFRKEGQNVTLSCEQNLNHDAMYWYRQDPGQGLRLIYYSQIVNDFQKGDIAEGYSVSREKKESFPLTVTSAQKNPTAFYLCASNYRGGQPQHFGDGTRLSIL.

The chain recombines TRBV24-1 with TRBJ2-2; 10 bases are shared with TRBD2. The CDR3 length is 18 residues. Trimming cost V 7 bases and J 0 bases; bases outside gene matches: 10. Germline assignment: CDR1 KGHDR and CDR2 SFDVKD. The CDR3 DNA sequence: TGTGCCACCAGCCCCCGGGGACTAGCGTTTTCGAACACCGGGGAGCTGTTTTTT. Its protein is CATSPRGLAFSNTGELFF.

This rearrangement joins TRBV6-5 to TRBJ1-6; 7 bases match TRBD1. Germline CDR1 reads MNHEY; CDR2 reads SVGAGI. The J segment lost 5 bases and the V segment lost 2 bases, leaving 3 bases of the junction unmatched. This CDR3 contains 15 residues. The CDR3 DNA reads as TGTGCCAGCAGTTACGGGGGACAGAATAATTCACCCCTCCACTTT. Translation gives CASSYGGQNNSPLHF.

The chain joins TRBV30 to TRBJ1-4; perhaps TRBD1 as D (5 bases). The CDR3 length is 14 residues. V dropped 4 bases and J dropped 8 bases, with 17 bases sitting between them. The V gene's germline CDR1 is GTSNPN and CDR2 SVGIG (reference sequence). CDR3 region: CAWTARASREKLFF. Here the CDR3 DNA reads TGTGCCTGGACCGCCAGGGCAAGTCGAGAAAAACTGTTTTTT.

V and J are TRBV14 and TRBJ2-2; unclear D gene. Looked up from germline, CDR1 is SGHDN and CDR2 is FVKESK. V was pared by 4 bases and J by 1 base, with 16 bases between. The CDR3 covers 17 residues. The CDR3 nucleotides read TGTGCCAGCAGCCCCGCGGTTTTCTTCGGGAACACCGGGGAGCTGTTTTTT. Protein product: CASSPAVFFGNTGELFF.

The V call is TRBV15, the J call TRBJ1-1, with a possible D match to TRBD1 (6 bases). The CDR3 runs 13 residues. V was clipped by 9 bases and J by 3 bases, with 14 bases between them. Looked up from germline, CDR1 is LNHNV and CDR2 is YYDKDF (reference sequence). The CDR3 reads CATTTSGDTEAFF. As DNA, the CDR3 is TGTGCCACTACGACTTCAGGGGACACTGAAGCTTTCTTT.

The chain is built from TRBV21-1 and TRBJ2-1; the table gives TRBD2 as D, unverified against the DNA. TRBV21-1 is annotated as a pseudogene. The CDR3 is 15 residues long. The CDR3 sequence is CASSKKRDFDNEQFF. For the CDR3, the DNA is TGTGCCAGCAGCAAAAAACGGGACTTTGACAATGAGCAGTTCTTC.

The rearrangement joins TRBV12-3 or TRBV12-4 to TRBJ2-5; 7 positions match TRBD1. V dropped 5 bases and J dropped 6; count of bases not matched to a gene: 6. CDR3 size: 13 residues. The CDR3 here is CASSTGAGKTQYF. The CDR3 nucleotides are TGTGCCAGCAGTACAGGGGCAGGGAAGACCCAGTACTTC.

V usage is TRBV27 and J usage is TRBJ2-2; TRBD1 matches at 8 bases. The junction had 6 bases not matched to a gene; V was cut back by 2 bases and J by 13 bases. The CDR3 spans 13 residues. CDR1 is MNHEY and CDR2 is SMNVEV in the germline V gene (reference sequence). CDR3 in DNA: TGTGCCAGCAGTTTAATGGCAGGGGGCGGGCTGTTTTTT. It codes for CASSLMAGGGLFF.

CDR3 in DNA: TGTGCCACCAGCTTCCGGGACAGGCTCGGGGAGCTGTTTTTT. It is translated as CATSFRDRLGELFF. The chain uses TRBV15 and TRBJ2-2; 8 bases map to TRBD1. Germline V CDR1 and CDR2: LNHNV, YYDKDF (reference sequence). V was clipped by 5 bases and J by 7 bases; unmatched bases: 6. The CDR3 runs 14 residues.

This sequence joins TRBV19 and TRBJ2-5; 11 positions match TRBD2. Unmatched junction bases numbered 5, after V lost 3 bases and J lost 5 bases. Per germline, CDR1 LNHDA and CDR2 SQIVND (reference sequence). The CDR3 sequence is 15 residues long. CDR3 DNA sequence: TGTGCCAGTAGTATCCGACTAGCGGGAACGGAGACCCAGTACTTC. Translating gives CASSIRLAGTETQYF.

The chain uses TRBV6-1 and TRBJ1-2, with 7 nucleotides matching TRBD1. The CDR3 consists of 14 residues. The ends lost 2 bases at V and 4 bases at J; junction bases unmatched: 4. Germline V gives CDR1 MNHNS, CDR2 SASEGT. CDR3 in amino acids: CASSEWGTAYGYTF. CDR3 nucleotide sequence: TGTGCCAGCAGTGAATGGGGGACAGCCTATGGCTACACCTTC.

The rearrangement links TRBV16 to TRBJ2-1, with 8 positions matching TRBD2. In germline, CDR1 is KGHSY, CDR2 FQNENV. V lost 6 bases to trimming and J lost 0 bases; unmatched junction nucleotides: 7. The length of the CDR3 is 16 residues. The CDR3 sequence is CASRTFRGGSYNEQFF. The CDR3 nucleotides read TGTGCCAGCAGAACGTTTCGGGGGGGCTCCTACAATGAGCAGTTCTTC.

The chain has TRBV2 and TRBJ1-6; D call uncertain. This CDR3 has 12 residues. Germline CDR1 reads SNHLY; CDR2 reads FYNNEI. The V end lost 4 bases, the J end lost 10 bases, and 8 bases lay between the germline ends. CDR3 sequence (DNA): TGTGCCAGCAGTGGACTTCGGTCACCCCTCCACTTT. Amino acid sequence: CASSGLRSPLHF.

The rearrangement links TRBV7-9 to TRBJ1-5, with a possible D match to TRBD1 (5 bases). CDR3 length equals 15 residues. CDR1 is SEHNR, CDR2 FQNEAQ, per germline (reference sequence). V lost 1 base to trimming and J lost 3 bases, with 10 bases between them. CDR3 coding DNA: TGTGCCAGCAGCTTAGGGCAGGGTTCCAATCAGCCCCAGCATTTT. Its translation is CASSLGQGSNQPQHF.